This entry lists 30 T cell receptor beta chains sequenced from one sample in a study of CD8 T cells in Susac syndrome. RNA in amounts of roughly 0.5 to 1 ug was reverse transcribed with random hexamers. TCRdb fed the immunoSEQ multiplex PCR reads into MiXCR, producing one record per CDR3 protein. The sample yields approximately 140,000 distinct CDR3 sequences, roughly 96% seen once. Sequencing was done on a sample of CD4+ T cells from PBMCs. The receptors were gathered from a human donor with multiple sclerosis.

The J gene is TRBJ2-7, the V gene TRBV3-1; TRBD2 matches at 10 bases. CDR3 size: 18 residues. With V trimmed by 1 base and J by 1 base, 10 bases remained unmatched. Germline CDR1 reads LGHDT; CDR2 reads YNNKEL (reference sequence). The CDR3 reads CASSQGDSGRYSSYEQYF. CDR3 nucleotide sequence: TGTGCCAGCAGCCAAGGAGATAGCGGGAGGTACTCGTCCTACGAGCAGTACTTC.

The chain recombines TRBV29-1 with TRBJ1-3; TRBD1 is a possible D gene (6 bases). CDR1 is SQVTM, CDR2 ANQGSEA, per germline. Trimming stripped 6 bases from V and 4 bases from J, with 10 bases between. The CDR3 is 12 residues long. CDR3 in DNA: TGCAGCGTAACAGGGCTGGGAAACACCATATATTTT. Its protein product is CSVTGLGNTIYF.

V is TRBV12-3 or TRBV12-4 and J is TRBJ2-5, with no clear D. Trimming removed 7 bases from V and 0 bases from J, with 3 bases in between. This CDR3 is 11 amino acids long. CDR3 bases: TGTGCCAGCACCTACCAAGAGACCCAGTACTTC. Its translation is CASTYQETQYF.

This chain uses TRBV20-1 with TRBJ2-5; D is unresolved. The germline CDR1 and CDR2 sequences are DFQATT and SNEGSKA (reference sequence). Trimming took 7 bases from V and 0 from J, leaving 6 bases between them. This CDR3 comprises 11 residues. DNA for the CDR3: TGCAGTGGTAACAACCAAGAGACCCAGTACTTC. Its translation: CSGNNQETQYF.

The CDR3 bases are TGTGCCAGCAGTCCCCCGGGACTAGCGGCTTCCAATGAGCAGTTCTTC. It translates to CASSPPGLAASNEQFF. This chain links TRBV7-9 with TRBJ2-1, with 11 bases identical to TRBD2. Germline CDR1 and CDR2: SEHNR and FQNEAQ (reference sequence). V gave up 6 bases and J gave up 6 bases; unmatched junction bases: 10. CDR3 length equals 16 residues.

V and J are TRBV29-1 and TRBJ1-1; D is perhaps TRBD1 (5 bases). The CDR3 runs 12 residues. V gave up 2 bases and J gave up 4 bases, with 8 bases separating them. Germline V gene lookup returns CDR1 SQVTM and CDR2 ANQGSEA. The CDR3 loop reads CSVEWGRTEAFF. In DNA form, the CDR3 reads TGCAGCGTTGAATGGGGCCGCACTGAAGCTTTCTTT. Based on the CDR3 plus reference TRBV29-1 and TRBJ1-1, the full variable domain is SAVISQKPSRDICQRGTSLTIQCQVDSQVTMMFWYRQQPGQSLTLIATANQGSEATYESGFVIDKFPISRPNLTFSTLTVSNMSPEDSSIYLCSVEWGRTEAFFGQGTRLTVV.

The gene calls are TRBV12-3 or TRBV12-4 and TRBJ1-5; TRBD1 might be the D (5 bases). The CDR3 is 14 amino acids. V was clipped by 8 bases and J by 2 bases, with 13 bases between them. In nucleotides, the CDR3 is TGTGCCAGCGTGGGGGGAACTGGCAATCAGCCCCAGCATTTT. This encodes CASVGGTGNQPQHF.

V gene TRBV30 combines with J gene TRBJ1-6, with 7 bases aligning to TRBD1. V trimming: 5 bases; J trimming: 7 bases; junction bases outside the gene matches: 11. This CDR3 is built from 15 residues. The germline V gene has CDR1 GTSNPN and CDR2 SVGIG (reference sequence). The CDR3 loop is CAWGRRGGWNSPLHF. The CDR3, as DNA: TGTGCCTGGGGCCGCAGGGGGGGCTGGAATTCACCCCTCCACTTT.

This chain joins TRBV9 and TRBJ1-5, with 7 bases identical to TRBD1. J was trimmed by 0 bases and V by 0 bases; bases with no gene match: 12. The CDR3 is 19 amino acids. CDR1 is SGDLS, CDR2 YYNGEE, per germline. The CDR3 sequence: CASSVEGAGRRGSNQPQHF. Here the CDR3 DNA reads TGTGCCAGCAGCGTAGAGGGGGCAGGACGACGAGGTAGCAATCAGCCCCAGCATTTT.

The chain combines TRBV5-4 with TRBJ1-4; 9 nucleotides match TRBD1. V lost 0 bases, J lost 8 bases, and 2 bases stayed unmatched. Germline-derived CDR1 and CDR2 are SGHNT and YYREEE (reference sequence). The CDR3 consists of 14 residues. CDR3 in DNA: TGTGCCAGCAGCTTGGACAGGGGGCAGGAAAAACTGTTTTTT. Protein: CASSLDRGQEKLFF.

The chain employs TRBV18 and TRBJ2-1, with D maybe TRBD1 (6 bases). CDR3 length equals 17 residues. Trimming pared 1 base from V and 0 bases from J, leaving 13 bases between. Looked up from germline, CDR1 is KGHSH and CDR2 is LQKENI. CDR3 residues: CASSPLGGQSSYNEQFF. CDR3 bases: TGTGCCAGCTCACCACTCGGCGGACAGAGCTCCTACAATGAGCAGTTCTTC.

The J gene is TRBJ2-1, the V gene TRBV19; 10 bases line up with TRBD2. The CDR3 is 14 residues long. V lost 5 bases and J lost 10; bases outside the gene matches: 8. Germline values: CDR1 LNHDA, CDR2 SQIVND (reference sequence). CDR3 in DNA: TGTGCCAGTAGTGCACTAGCGGGATTTGGCGAGCAGTTCTTC. Protein product: CASSALAGFGEQFF.

The rearrangement uses TRBV15 and TRBJ1-1; tentative D call: TRBD1 (5 bases). V lost 0 bases and J lost 5, with 13 bases in between. The CDR3 covers 15 residues. The V gene's germline CDR1 is LNHNV and CDR2 YYDKDF (reference sequence). For the CDR3, the DNA is TGTGCCACCAGCAGAGACTGGGGGGGTGGGACTGAAGCTTTCTTT. It codes for CATSRDWGGGTEAFF.

The J gene is TRBJ2-5, the V gene TRBV20-1; TRBD1 agrees at 9 bases. This CDR3 spans 14 amino acids. With V trimmed by 3 bases and J by 5 bases, 7 bases remained unmatched. Germline V gene data show CDR1 as DFQATT and CDR2 as SNEGSKA (reference sequence). The CDR3 loop reads CSARTGQGVETQYF. The DNA of the CDR3 is TGCAGTGCTAGGACGGGACAGGGAGTGGAGACCCAGTACTTC.

J is TRBJ1-1 and V is TRBV5-1; no clear D gene. Trimming pared 0 bases from V and 5 bases from J, leaving 5 bases between. This CDR3 is 12 amino acids long. Looked up from germline, CDR1 is SGHRS and CDR2 is YFSETQ. CDR3: CASSLVTTEAFF. CDR3 sequence (DNA): TGCGCCAGCAGCTTGGTTACTACTGAAGCTTTCTTT.

The gene calls are TRBV5-1 and TRBJ2-7; D tentatively reads TRBD1 or TRBD2 (5 bases each). In germline, CDR1 is SGHRS, CDR2 YFSETQ. The CDR3 contains 15 residues. V was cut by 0 bases and J by 3 bases, with 13 bases left in between. The CDR3 sequence is CASSLVLGGNYEQYF. For the CDR3, the DNA is TGCGCCAGCAGCTTGGTGCTTGGGGGAAACTACGAGCAGTACTTC.

The genes are TRBV21-1 and TRBJ1-5. TRBV21-1 is a known pseudogene. The CDR3 runs to 16 residues. The CDR3 sequence: CASSKAWQELNQPQHF. CDR3 DNA: TGTGCCAGCAGCAAAGCCTGGCAGGAACTCAATCAGCCCCAGCATTTT.

The rearrangement uses TRBV27 and TRBJ2-7; possibly TRBD2 for D (6 bases). Germline assignment: CDR1 MNHEY and CDR2 SMNVEV (reference sequence). The CDR3 spans 14 residues. V was cut by 6 bases and J by 6 bases, with 18 bases left in between. Here the CDR3 reads CASSTRTTATEQYF. In nucleotides, the CDR3 is TGTGCCAGCAGCACTAGGACTACTGCAACCGAGCAGTACTTC.

V is TRBV6-1 and J is TRBJ2-1; D is unclear. Germline CDR1 and CDR2: MNHNS and SASEGT. With 4 bases removed from V and 4 bases from J, the gap between germline ends came to 17 bases. The CDR3 is 16 residues long. This CDR3 is CASSGKGPRAYNEQFF. The CDR3, as DNA: TGTGCCAGCAGTGGGAAGGGCCCCAGAGCTTACAATGAGCAGTTCTTC.

The chain is built from TRBV19 and TRBJ1-5; D may be TRBD1 (6 bases). From germline, CDR1 is LNHDA and CDR2 SQIVND (reference sequence). Trimming removed 7 bases from V and 2 bases from J, with 15 bases in between. The CDR3 sequence is 15 residues long. The CDR3 nucleotides are TGTGCCAGTAACAACAGGGAAGGAGGCAATCAGCCCCAGCATTTT. Its translation is CASNNREGGNQPQHF. The variable domain in full, completed from reference TRBV19 and TRBJ1-5, reads DGGITQSPKYLFRKEGQNVTLSCEQNLNHDAMYWYRQDPGQGLRLIYYSQIVNDFQKGDIAEGYSVSREKKESFPLTVTSAQKNPTAFYLCASNNREGGNQPQHFGDGTRLSIL.

This chain joins TRBV20-1 and TRBJ2-3, with TRBD2 matching 10 bases. V gave up 7 bases and J gave up 0 bases; unmatched junction bases: 7. This CDR3 has 15 residues. Per the germline V gene, CDR1 is DFQATT and CDR2 is SNEGSKA (reference sequence). CDR3 DNA: TGCAGTGTGACTAGCGGGCGTACTAGCACAGATACGCAGTATTTT. Translated, it gives CSVTSGRTSTDTQYF.

The chain uses TRBV27 and TRBJ1-5; 7 bases agree with TRBD1. This CDR3 spans 11 amino acids. J gave up 14 bases and V 10 bases, and 11 bases lay outside the gene matches. The V gene's germline CDR1 is MNHEY and CDR2 SMNVEV (reference sequence). The CDR3 bases are TGTGCCATCGGAACGGGACAGTCAGAGCATTTT. This translates into CAIGTGQSEHF.

The count of this clonotype is one. The V call is TRBV24-1, the J call TRBJ2-3; 8 nucleotides match TRBD1. Trimming took 4 bases from V and 3 from J; bases not matched to a gene: 8. The germline gives CDR1 KGHDR, CDR2 SFDVKD. The CDR3 is 16 amino acids. In DNA form, the CDR3 reads TGTGCCACCAGTGACGCCGGCACAGGGGGAACAGATACGCAGTATTTT. Its protein product is CATSDAGTGGTDTQYF.

This chain uses TRBV19 with TRBJ2-7; 8 positions agree with TRBD1. The CDR3 is 12 residues long. V lost 5 bases to trimming and J lost 5 bases; unmatched junction nucleotides: 2. CDR1 is LNHDA and CDR2 is SQIVND in the germline V gene (reference sequence). CDR3 loop: CASSDRGHEQYF. CDR3 DNA: TGTGCCAGTAGTGACAGGGGCCACGAGCAGTACTTC.

The rearrangement uses TRBV5-1 and TRBJ2-1; TRBD2 is a possible D gene (5 bases). Germline CDR1 and CDR2: SGHRS and YFSETQ. The CDR3 totals 15 residues. V was cut by 6 bases and J by 2 bases, with 15 bases left in between. CDR3 nucleotide sequence: TGCGCCAGCACCACGGATGGAGGTGCCTACAATGAGCAGTTCTTC. Encoded protein: CASTTDGGAYNEQFF. Filled out from reference TRBV5-1 and TRBJ2-1, the complete variable domain reads KAGVTQTPRYLIKTRGQQVTLSCSPISGHRSVSWYQQTPGQGLQFLFEYFSETQRNKGNFPGRFSGRQFSNSRSEMNVSTLELGDSALYLCASTTDGGAYNEQFFGPGTRLTVL.

This chain uses TRBV18 with TRBJ1-1; D is perhaps TRBD1 (6 bases). The V end lost 6 bases, the J end lost 7 bases, and 15 bases lay between the germline ends. The CDR3 runs to 13 residues. CDR1 and CDR2 from the germline V gene are KGHSH and LQKENI. The DNA of the CDR3 is TGTGCCAGCTCTAGCCGGGACACGGGTGAAGCTTTCTTT. It is translated as CASSSRDTGEAFF. Full variable domain (remainder filled in from reference TRBV18 and TRBJ1-1): NAGVMQNPRHLVRRRGQEARLRCSPMKGHSHVYWYRQLPEEGLKFMVYLQKENIIDESGMPKERFSAEFPKEGPSILRIQQVVRGDSAAYFCASSSRDTGEAFFGQGTRLTVV.

The chain is built from TRBV29-1 and TRBJ1-1, with D hard to call. Germline CDR1 reads SQVTM; CDR2 reads ANQGSEA. Trimming removed 7 bases from V and 0 bases from J, with 18 bases in between. The CDR3 consists of 15 residues. In nucleotides, the CDR3 is TGCAGCGCGTCGGGATCAAACATCGTGAACACTGAAGCTTTCTTT. This sequence encodes CSASGSNIVNTEAFF.

The chain joins TRBV7-9 to TRBJ1-2, with 10 bases fitting TRBD1. Germline trimming cut 3 bases from V and 6 bases from J; bases unmatched to any gene: 1. The CDR3 consists of 13 residues. CDR1 and CDR2 (germline): SEHNR, FQNEAQ (reference sequence). The CDR3 DNA reads TGTGCCAGCAGCTTTGACAGGGGGCATGGCTACACCTTC. Translating gives CASSFDRGHGYTF.

The chain joins TRBV3-1 to TRBJ2-7, with TRBD2 matching over 10 bases. J gave up 4 bases and V 1 base, and 4 bases lay outside the gene matches. This CDR3 has 15 residues. From germline, CDR1 is LGHDT and CDR2 YNNKEL (reference sequence). The CDR3 protein is CASSQGSGGWYEQYF. CDR3 in DNA: TGTGCCAGCAGCCAAGGTAGCGGGGGGTGGTACGAGCAGTACTTC.

The chain is built from TRBV9 and TRBJ1-1; no clear D gene. Per the germline V gene, CDR1 is SGDLS and CDR2 is YYNGEE. There are 13 residues in the CDR3. The germline V and J ends were trimmed by 2 bases and 0 bases, with 5 bases remaining between them. The DNA for the CDR3 is TGTGCCAGCAGCGTGAGTGTGAACACTGAAGCTTTCTTT. Residues: CASSVSVNTEAFF.